The 22 T cell receptor beta chains below were found in one sample sequenced in a study of radiation and T cells in renal cell carcinoma. Sequencing was performed with immunoSEQ multiplex PCR; in TCRdb, only in-frame clones are kept and a portion is missing. The sample yields approximately 70,000 clones, about 83% seen once. The time point here: blood 4 weeks post-SBRT, at nephrectomy. As to treatment: 15 Gy SBRT to primary tumor, nephrectomy 4 weeks later. Source: blood, taken from a patient whose treatment included radiotherapy and nephrectomy. Every receptor here comes from a man aged 55 to 70 with renal cell carcinoma.

The chain combines TRBV30 with TRBJ2-7; tentative D call: TRBD1 (5 bases). CDR3 length: 14 residues. Germline V gives CDR1 GTSNPN, CDR2 SVGIG (reference sequence). V lost 0 bases and J 3 bases, leaving 12 bases between the germline ends. The CDR3 region is CAWSVQGGFYEQYF. CDR3 nucleotides: TGTGCCTGGAGTGTTCAGGGTGGATTCTACGAGCAGTACTTC. The whole variable domain, filled in from reference TRBV30 and TRBJ2-7, reads SQTIHQWPATLVQPVGSPLSLECTVEGTSNPNLYWYRQAAGRGLQLLFYSVGIGQISSEVPQNLSASRPQDRQFILSSKKLLLSDSGFYLCAWSVQGGFYEQYFGPGTRLTVT.

The rearrangement uses TRBV6-1 and TRBJ2-2; the D is unclear. Looked up from germline, CDR1 is MNHNS and CDR2 is SASEGT. This CDR3 is built from 13 residues. Trimming took 7 bases from V and 6 from J, leaving 12 bases between them. The CDR3 sequence is CASTSAWSGELFF. CDR3 bases: TGTGCCAGCACAAGTGCTTGGTCCGGGGAGCTGTTTTTT.

Here the CDR3 DNA reads TGTGCCAGCAGTCCTTGGGGGGCAGGTCAGCCCCAGCATTTT. Its protein is CASSPWGAGQPQHF. J is TRBJ1-5 and V is TRBV6-1, with a weak D call TRBD1 (6 bases). Trimming stripped 5 bases from V and 6 bases from J, with 14 bases between. Germline CDR1 and CDR2: MNHNS and SASEGT. This CDR3 spans 14 amino acids.

V and J are TRBV30 and TRBJ2-2; perhaps TRBD2 as D (5 bases). The CDR3 has 13 residues. Trimming took 3 bases from V and 1 from J, leaving 6 bases between them. Germline V gene data show CDR1 as GTSNPN and CDR2 as SVGIG (reference sequence). The CDR3 protein is CAWRDWNTGELFF. The CDR3 nucleotides are TGTGCCTGGAGGGACTGGAACACCGGGGAGCTGTTTTTT. The entire variable domain, with the rest obtained from reference TRBV30 and TRBJ2-2, is as follows: SQTIHQWPATLVQPVGSPLSLECTVEGTSNPNLYWYRQAAGRGLQLLFYSVGIGQISSEVPQNLSASRPQDRQFILSSKKLLLSDSGFYLCAWRDWNTGELFFGEGSRLTVL.

This rearrangement joins TRBV5-1 to TRBJ1-5; D remains unclear. The V gene's germline CDR1 is SGHRS and CDR2 YFSETQ. The ends were cut back, 0 bases at V and 4 bases at J, with 5 bases in the middle. The CDR3 is 13 residues long. CDR3 sequence: CASSLGPNQPQHF. The CDR3 DNA sequence: TGCGCCAGCAGCTTGGGTCCGAATCAGCCCCAGCATTTT.

The chain recombines TRBV27 with TRBJ2-1; D possibly corresponds to TRBD2 (5 bases). The germline V and J ends were trimmed by 3 bases and 10 bases, with 16 bases remaining between them. CDR1 and CDR2 (germline): MNHEY, SMNVEV (reference sequence). This CDR3 region has 14 residues. The CDR3 bases are TGTGCCAGCAGTTTCCTTAGCGTGGAGCGCGAGCAGTTCTTC. Its protein is CASSFLSVEREQFF.

The chain employs TRBV5-1 and TRBJ2-1; D possibly corresponds to TRBD1 (6 bases). Germline V lookup: CDR1 SGHRS, CDR2 YFSETQ. V was trimmed by 5 bases and J by 4 bases, leaving 25 bases between them. The CDR3 contains 18 residues. In DNA form, the CDR3 reads TGCGCCAGCAGATACACCCGGGACACCATCCGGGGTTACAATGAGCAGTTCTTC. Translating gives CASRYTRDTIRGYNEQFF.

The rearrangement uses TRBV12-5 and TRBJ1-5; no firm D call. V shed 2 bases and J shed 3 bases, with 5 bases lying between them. The CDR3 sequence is 13 residues long. The germline gives CDR1 LGHNT, CDR2 FRNRAP. DNA of the CDR3: TGTGCTAGTGGTTTGAGGGCCAATCAGCCCCAGCATTTT. Protein: CASGLRANQPQHF.

This chain uses TRBV25-1 with TRBJ2-1, with 9 bases aligning to TRBD1. This CDR3 comprises 16 residues. Unmatched junction bases numbered 12, after V lost 5 bases and J lost 7 bases. Germline V gene lookup returns CDR1 MGHDK and CDR2 SYGVNS. CDR3 in DNA: TGTGCCAGCAGTACCGTGGGACAGGGTGTTTGGAATGAGCAGTTCTTC. Protein sequence: CASSTVGQGVWNEQFF.

The rearrangement joins TRBV27 to TRBJ1-1, with TRBD1 as a possible D gene (6 bases). The CDR3 is made up of 13 amino acids. Trimming cost V 6 bases and J 4 bases, with 12 bases left between them. Per germline, CDR1 MNHEY and CDR2 SMNVEV (reference sequence). CDR3 residues: CASRVQGGTEAFF. The CDR3 DNA reads TGTGCCAGCAGGGTACAGGGAGGCACTGAAGCTTTCTTT.

The J gene is TRBJ1-1, the V gene TRBV29-1; 8 nucleotides match TRBD1. This CDR3 has 12 residues. Germline V CDR1 and CDR2: SQVTM, ANQGSEA. The ends lost 6 bases at V and 5 bases at J; junction bases unmatched: 5. CDR3 protein: CSVDRERTEAFF. The CDR3 DNA reads TGCAGCGTGGACAGGGAAAGGACTGAAGCTTTCTTT.

The chain carries TRBV7-2 and TRBJ2-3, with 8 bases fitting TRBD2. After removal of 5 bases from V and 0 bases from J, the junction contained 7 bases not matched to a gene. Germline CDR1 reads SGHTA; CDR2 reads FQGNSA. The CDR3 contains 16 residues. The CDR3 DNA sequence: TGTGCCAGCAGCCCTCCCGGCGGGGGGAGCACAGATACGCAGTATTTT. The encoded protein is CASSPPGGGSTDTQYF.

This clone has just one count. The chain employs TRBV5-4 and TRBJ1-1; D unclear. V lost 1 base, J lost 0 bases, and 7 bases lay in between. Per the germline V gene, CDR1 is SGHNT and CDR2 is YYREEE (reference sequence). CDR3 length equals 14 residues. The CDR3 is CASSLTAMNTEAFF. CDR3 bases: TGTGCCAGCAGCTTGACAGCCATGAACACTGAAGCTTTCTTT.

The V gene is TRBV2, the J gene TRBJ2-1; 10 nucleotides match TRBD2. CDR1 and CDR2 (germline): SNHLY, FYNNEI. V dropped 7 bases and J dropped 8; count of bases not matched to a gene: 8. This CDR3 comprises 14 residues. The CDR3 DNA sequence: TGTGCCAGCAAACCTAGCGGGAGTAATGATGAGCAGTTCTTC. It is translated as CASKPSGSNDEQFF.

The CDR3 DNA sequence: TGTGCCAGCACCGTAGGAGATTGGGATCAGCCCCAGCATTTT. This gives the protein CASTVGDWDQPQHF. This chain joins TRBV6-1 and TRBJ1-5; D not resolved. The CDR3 has 14 residues. In germline, CDR1 is MNHNS, CDR2 SASEGT. The V and J ends lost 7 bases and 5 bases respectively, with 15 bases between them.

This clone was counted once. This chain connects TRBV30 to TRBJ2-5; TRBD2 aligns across 8 bases. The germline CDR1 and CDR2 sequences are GTSNPN and SVGIG (reference sequence). The CDR3 covers 13 residues. With V trimmed by 3 bases and J by 4 bases, 4 bases remained unmatched. CDR3 sequence (DNA): TGTGCCTGGAGGGTTAGCGGGACAGAGACCCAGTACTTC. It yields the protein CAWRVSGTETQYF.

This sequence joins TRBV7-6 and TRBJ2-7; 13 bases match TRBD2. V dropped 5 bases and J dropped 1; count of bases not matched to a gene: 5. Germline CDR1 SGHVS, CDR2 FNYEAQ. The CDR3 is 16 residues long. In DNA form, the CDR3 reads TGTGCCAGCAGCACGCGGACTAGCGGGGGTTCCTACGAGCAGTACTTC. Residues: CASSTRTSGGSYEQYF.

This clone appeared a single time. The V gene is TRBV30, the J gene TRBJ2-2; D not resolved. The CDR3 consists of 13 residues. From germline, CDR1 is GTSNPN and CDR2 SVGIG (reference sequence). V lost 3 bases, J lost 3 bases, and 8 bases lay in between. The CDR3 here is CAWRGFYTGELFF. CDR3 in DNA: TGTGCCTGGAGGGGATTTTACACCGGGGAGCTGTTTTTT. The full variable domain, in which reference TRBV30 and TRBJ2-2 provide the parts outside the CDR3, is SQTIHQWPATLVQPVGSPLSLECTVEGTSNPNLYWYRQAAGRGLQLLFYSVGIGQISSEVPQNLSASRPQDRQFILSSKKLLLSDSGFYLCAWRGFYTGELFFGEGSRLTVL.

The chain links TRBV29-1 to TRBJ2-7; 8 bases line up with TRBD1. CDR3 length equals 14 residues. V was pared by 7 bases and J by 2 bases, with 10 bases of the junction left unmatched. CDR1 and CDR2 (germline): SQVTM, ANQGSEA. The CDR3 nucleotides are TGCAGCGCCCGCACCGGGACAGGCCCCTACGAGCAGTACTTC. This codes for CSARTGTGPYEQYF.

The chain has TRBV4-3 and TRBJ2-7; the match to TRBD2 covers 10 bases. The CDR3 runs 16 residues. Germline lookup yields CDR1 LGHNA and CDR2 YSLEER. The ends lost 1 base at V and 2 bases at J; junction bases unmatched: 5. CDR3 in DNA: TGCGCCAGCAGCCAAGTCGCAGCGGGGGGGCCCTACGAGCAGTACTTC. Residues: CASSQVAAGGPYEQYF.

This rearrangement joins TRBV6-1 to TRBJ1-1; tentatively, D is TRBD1 (6 bases). Germline V lookup: CDR1 MNHNS, CDR2 SASEGT. Trimming removed 6 bases from V and 11 bases from J, with 16 bases in between. The CDR3 loop spans 12 amino acids. The CDR3 loop reads CASRDNREDAFF. The CDR3 DNA reads as TGTGCCAGCAGAGATAACAGGGAGGACGCTTTCTTT.

This chain connects TRBV5-6 to TRBJ1-6; D may be TRBD1 (5 bases). The germline gives CDR1 SGHDT, CDR2 YYEEEE. The V end lost 4 bases, the J end lost 7 bases, and 12 bases lay between the germline ends. The CDR3 length is 14 residues. The chain's CDR3 is CASSTGLRNSPLHF. The CDR3 nucleotides read TGTGCCAGCAGCACGGGACTCAGAAATTCACCCCTCCACTTT.